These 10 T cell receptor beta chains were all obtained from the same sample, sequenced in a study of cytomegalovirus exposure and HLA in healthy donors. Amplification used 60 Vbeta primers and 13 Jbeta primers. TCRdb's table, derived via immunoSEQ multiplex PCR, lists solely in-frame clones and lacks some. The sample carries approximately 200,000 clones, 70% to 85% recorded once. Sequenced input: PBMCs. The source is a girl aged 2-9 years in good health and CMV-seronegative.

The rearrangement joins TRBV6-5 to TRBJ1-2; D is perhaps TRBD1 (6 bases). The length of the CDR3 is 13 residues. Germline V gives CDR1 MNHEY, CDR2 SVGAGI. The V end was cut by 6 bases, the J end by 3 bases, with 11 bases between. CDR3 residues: CASRSQGHYGYTF. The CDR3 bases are TGTGCCAGCAGATCCCAGGGGCACTATGGCTACACCTTC.

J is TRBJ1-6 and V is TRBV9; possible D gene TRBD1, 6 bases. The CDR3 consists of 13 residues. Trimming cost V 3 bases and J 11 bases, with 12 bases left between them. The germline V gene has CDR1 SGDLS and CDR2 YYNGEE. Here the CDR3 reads CASSAQQGTPLHF. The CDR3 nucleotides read TGTGCCAGCAGCGCACAACAGGGAACACCCCTCCACTTT.

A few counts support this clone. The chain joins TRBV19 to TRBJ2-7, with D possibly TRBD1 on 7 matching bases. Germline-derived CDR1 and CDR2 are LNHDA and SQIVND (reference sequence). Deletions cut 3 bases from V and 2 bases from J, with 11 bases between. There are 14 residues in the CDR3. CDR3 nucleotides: TGTGCCAGTAGTATCGGCAGGGGGGCCTACGAGCAGTACTTC. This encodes CASSIGRGAYEQYF.

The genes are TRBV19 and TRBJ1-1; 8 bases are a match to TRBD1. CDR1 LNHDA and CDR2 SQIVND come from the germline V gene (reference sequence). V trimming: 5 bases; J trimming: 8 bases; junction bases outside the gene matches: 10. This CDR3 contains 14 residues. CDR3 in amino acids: CASSPQTGVGEAFF. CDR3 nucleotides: TGTGCCAGTAGTCCTCAGACAGGGGTAGGGGAAGCTTTCTTT.

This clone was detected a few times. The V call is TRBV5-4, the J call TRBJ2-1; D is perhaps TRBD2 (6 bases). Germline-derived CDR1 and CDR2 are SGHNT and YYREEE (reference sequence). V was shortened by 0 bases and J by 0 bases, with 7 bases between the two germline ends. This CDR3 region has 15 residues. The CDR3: CASSLVGGSYNEQFF. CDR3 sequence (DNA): TGTGCCAGCAGCTTGGTCGGGGGCTCCTACAATGAGCAGTTCTTC.

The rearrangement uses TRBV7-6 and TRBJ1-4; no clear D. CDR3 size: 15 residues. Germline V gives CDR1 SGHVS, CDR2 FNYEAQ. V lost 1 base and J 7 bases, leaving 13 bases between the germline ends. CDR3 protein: CASSLGPAASEKLFF. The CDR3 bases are TGTGCCAGCAGCTTAGGCCCCGCCGCGTCTGAAAAACTGTTTTTT. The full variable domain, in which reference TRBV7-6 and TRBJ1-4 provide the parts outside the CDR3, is GAGVSQSPRYKVTKRGQDVALRCDPISGHVSLYWYRQALGQGPEFLTYFNYEAQQDKSGLPNDRFSAERPEGSISTLTIQRTEQRDSAMYRCASSLGPAASEKLFFGSGTQLSVL.

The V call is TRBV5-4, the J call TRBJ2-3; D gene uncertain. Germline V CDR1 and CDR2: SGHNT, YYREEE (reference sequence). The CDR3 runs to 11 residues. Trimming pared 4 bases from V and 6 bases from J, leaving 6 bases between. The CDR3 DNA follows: TGTGCCAGCAGCCCAGGTGATACGCAGTATTTT. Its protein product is CASSPGDTQYF.

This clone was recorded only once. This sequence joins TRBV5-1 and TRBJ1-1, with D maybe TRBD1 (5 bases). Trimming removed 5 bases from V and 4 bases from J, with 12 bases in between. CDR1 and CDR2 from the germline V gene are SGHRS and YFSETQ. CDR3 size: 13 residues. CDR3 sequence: CASRTTGGTEAFF. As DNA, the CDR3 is TGCGCCAGCAGAACAACCGGGGGCACTGAAGCTTTCTTT.

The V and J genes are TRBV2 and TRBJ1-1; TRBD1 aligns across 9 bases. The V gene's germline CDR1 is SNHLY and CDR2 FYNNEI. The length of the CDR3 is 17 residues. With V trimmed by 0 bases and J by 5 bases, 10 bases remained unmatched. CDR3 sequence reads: CASSEARDRVMRTEAFF. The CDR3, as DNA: TGTGCCAGCAGTGAAGCGCGGGACAGGGTAATGAGGACTGAAGCTTTCTTT.

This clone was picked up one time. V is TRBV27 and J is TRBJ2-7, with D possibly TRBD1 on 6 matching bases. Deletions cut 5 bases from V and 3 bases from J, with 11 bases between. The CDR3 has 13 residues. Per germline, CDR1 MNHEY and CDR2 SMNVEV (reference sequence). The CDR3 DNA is TGTGCCAGCAGTGGGACAAGCCACTACGAGCAGTACTTC. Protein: CASSGTSHYEQYF.